A selection of T cell receptor beta chains follows, all from one sample in a study of shared clonotypes between healthy human individuals. TCRdb's copy holds only in-frame clones and misses some; the assay was immunoSEQ multiplex PCR. The sample yields over a million clones, about 75% seen once. Sequencing was performed on memory CD4+ T cells sorted from blood. These receptors originate from a man aged 18 to 30 in good health. The CDR3 runs from the conserved cysteine through the conserved F or W. Each record gives: CDR3 DNA, CDR3 protein, D gene, J gene, V gene, clone size. A D gene is named only where the DNA matches it firmly. The size of a clone is reported for some rows only, either as once, few or many, or as a class for expanded clones.

TGTGCCAGCAGAGGACAGGTTACCGGGGAGCTGTTTTTT | CASRGQVTGELFF | TRBD1 | TRBJ2-2 | TRBV2 | -
TGCGCCAGCAGCCAAGGTGGGACAGATAGCAATCAGCCCCAGCATTTT | CASSQGGTDSNQPQHF | TRBD1 | TRBJ1-5 | TRBV4-1 | few
TGCAGCGCCGCCTGGGGGCAGGGAGGAGATACGCAGTATTTT | CSAAWGQGGDTQYF | - | TRBJ2-3 | TRBV29-1 | -
TGTGCCAGCAGCTTTCTGGGTATAGGAAACACCATATATTTT | CASSFLGIGNTIYF | - | TRBJ1-3 | TRBV5-5 | once
TGTGCCAGCAGTAAATACTCTGGAAACACCATATATTTT | CASSKYSGNTIYF | - | TRBJ1-3 | TRBV6-1 | -
TGTGCCAGCAGTGAAGCCTCCCGGACAGGTCAAGAGACCCAGTACTTC | CASSEASRTGQETQYF | TRBD1 | TRBJ2-5 | TRBV2 | -
TGTGCTAGTGGTTTGGTAAGGGGGATAGCCGCCGGGACAGAGAGCAATCAGCCCCAGCATTTT | CASGLVRGIAAGTESNQPQHF | TRBD1 | TRBJ1-5 | TRBV12-5 | -
TGTGCCAGCAGTTTAACTCCCGACAGGGGTTGGGAAAAACTGTTTTTT | CASSLTPDRGWEKLFF | TRBD1 | TRBJ1-4 | TRBV28 | -
TGTGCCATCAGGCTAACACAGGGGAGGTCGCTGGGCGAGCAGTACTTC | CAIRLTQGRSLGEQYF | - | TRBJ2-7 | TRBV10-3 | -
TGCGCCAGCAGCTTTAGTCGAAAATACACAGATACGCAGTATTTT | CASSFSRKYTDTQYF | - | TRBJ2-3 | TRBV5-1 | -
TGTGCCAGCAGTGAACAGGGCCCAGAGACCCAGTACTTC | CASSEQGPETQYF | - | TRBJ2-5 | TRBV6-1 | -